These T cell receptor beta chains were read from a single sample in a study of cytomegalovirus exposure and HLA in healthy donors. Clones were sequenced by immunoSEQ multiplex PCR, and TCRdb holds only the in-frame ones, with some missing. The table records 150,000 to 200,000 clones, around 79% of them present only once. Sequencing used PBMCs. The receptors come from a woman aged 45-59 years in good health and CMV-seronegative. Both conserved end residues are part of each CDR3.

V gene	J gene	CDR3 protein
TRBV28	TRBJ1-1	CASSGSQGGNTEAFF
TRBV6-1	TRBJ1-2	CASSSQGWTNYGYTF
TRBV6-5	TRBJ1-6	CASSYSRETRNSPLHF
TRBV7-3	TRBJ2-7	CASSLMVGQPYEQYF
TRBV6-1	TRBJ1-3	CASSEVGSSGNTIYF
TRBV30	TRBJ2-1	CAWSRLAGSYNEQFF
TRBV7-3	TRBJ2-1	CASSSRGSGGAGNEQFF
TRBV9	TRBJ2-5	CASSVEGAGLVETQYF
TRBV14	TRBJ1-5	CASSIGGDQPQHF
TRBV4-3	TRBJ1-5	CASSQGQGRNQPQHF
TRBV19	TRBJ2-3	CASSIDGGTTDTQYF
TRBV21-1	TRBJ2-2	CASSKAPGVNTGELFF
TRBV30	TRBJ1-2	CAWSPDSSHGYTF
TRBV5-4	TRBJ2-5	CASSPVGAGGLRETQYF